These T cell receptor beta chains were read from a single sample in a study of blood T cell repertoires in COVID-19. Libraries were prepared by immunoSEQ multiplex PCR; TCRdb keeps only in-frame clonotypes and omits some of them. Among roughly 180,000 clones, approximately 80% were seen once, and the ten largest hold 13% to 15%. Sample: PBMCs or T cells enriched from blood (not recorded which). These receptors were collected from a man aged 60-69 years who had been exposed to COVID-19. Both conserved end residues are part of each CDR3. The D gene is left open where the match is weak. Clone sizes are given selectively: once, few, many, or a class where the clone is expanded.

d_call,j_call,v_call,clone_size,cdr3_aa,cdr3_nt
TRBD1,TRBJ1-2,TRBV18,.,CASSKGTDTNYGYTF,TGTGCCAGCTCAAAAGGGACAGACACTAACTATGGCTACACCTTC
.,TRBJ2-3,TRBV7-6,.,CASSLKVAGARADTQYF,TGTGCCAGCAGCTTAAAAGTGGCGGGGGCGCGTGCAGATACGCAGTATTTT
.,TRBJ1-5,TRBV7-9,few,CASSLQGNQPQHF,TGTGCCAGCAGCTTACAGGGAAATCAGCCCCAGCATTTT
.,TRBJ1-1,TRBV27,.,CASSTFPGRGIGGEAFF,TGTGCCAGCTCGACTTTCCCGGGCAGGGGCATAGGGGGTGAAGCTTTCTTT
.,TRBJ2-7,TRBV10-3,once,CAISELHQATRPIRSYEQYF,TGTGCCATCAGTGAACTTCATCAGGCTACCCGTCCCATCAGAAGCTACGAGCAGTACTTC
.,TRBJ2-7,TRBV2,few,CASRAQGASYF,TGTGCCAGCAGGGCACAGGGCGCTAGTTACTTC
.,TRBJ1-2,TRBV13,.,CASSLDPGRAYGYTF,TGTGCCAGCAGCCTCGACCCAGGGAGGGCCTATGGCTACACCTTC
.,TRBJ2-3,TRBV5-1,.,CASSLVLAHSTDTQYF,TGCGCCAGCAGCTTGGTTTTAGCGCATAGCACAGATACGCAGTATTTT
TRBD1,TRBJ1-3,TRBV9,.,CASSAAPGGWSGNTIYF,TGTGCCAGCAGCGCAGCGCCAGGGGGCTGGTCTGGAAACACCATATATTTT
.,TRBJ1-2,TRBV18,many,CASSPSRAGYGYTF,TGTGCCAGCTCACCTTCCAGGGCTGGTTATGGCTACACCTTC
TRBD1,TRBJ2-2,TRBV30,.,CAWGPGTGQAGELFF,TGTGCCTGGGGTCCCGGGACAGGGCAGGCCGGGGAGCTGTTTTTT
TRBD2,TRBJ2-3,TRBV3-1/TRBV3-2,.,CASGRTSGRRADTQYF,TGTGCCAGCGGAAGGACTAGCGGGAGAAGGGCAGATACGCAGTATTTT
TRBD2,TRBJ2-7,TRBV7-6,.,CASSLVGSGSSYEQYF,TGTGCCAGCAGCTTAGTAGGTAGCGGGAGCTCCTACGAGCAGTACTTC
TRBD2,TRBJ2-7,TRBV7-6,many,CASSLAATSGSSDEQYF,TGTGCCAGCAGCTTAGCCGCGACTAGCGGGAGTTCCGACGAGCAGTACTTC
TRBD2,TRBJ2-1,TRBV5-4,.,CASSRLASSYNEQFF,TGTGCCAGCAGCCGACTAGCGAGCTCCTACAATGAGCAGTTCTTC
.,TRBJ2-3,TRBV5-6,.,CASSIRSLIAPDTQYF,TGTGCCAGCAGTATCCGATCGCTAATAGCTCCAGATACGCAGTATTTT
.,TRBJ2-5,TRBV7-3,once,CASSRGRGKQETQYF,TGTGCCAGCAGCCGAGGGCGTGGCAAACAAGAGACCCAGTACTTC
.,TRBJ1-1,TRBV5-6,.,CASSLLWQGRGETEAFF,TGTGCCAGCAGCTTGCTATGGCAGGGGCGCGGAGAGACTGAAGCTTTCTTT
.,TRBJ1-4,TRBV18,.,CASSPLAQDEKLFF,TGTGCCAGCTCACCACTGGCACAGGATGAAAAACTGTTTTTT
.,TRBJ2-4,TRBV12-3/TRBV12-4,.,CASSLIGNIQYF,TGTGCCAGCAGTTTAATCGGAAACATTCAGTACTTC
TRBD1,TRBJ2-3,TRBV5-1,.,CASSPAAGGRSDTQYF,TGCGCCAGCAGCCCTGCGGCAGGGGGTAGGTCAGATACGCAGTATTTT
.,TRBJ1-4,TRBV2,.,CASRNTETNEKLFF,TGTGCCAGCAGGAATACAGAAACTAATGAAAAACTGTTTTTT
.,TRBJ1-2,TRBV3-1/TRBV3-2,.,CASSHPTAGYTF,TGTGCCAGCAGCCACCCGACAGCTGGCTACACCTTC
.,TRBJ1-2,TRBV6-2/TRBV6-3,.,CASSYLSRQLYGYTF,TGTGCCAGCAGTTACTTAAGCCGACAGCTATATGGCTACACCTTC
TRBD1,TRBJ1-2,TRBV14,.,CASSPDRGLPYGYTF,TGTGCCAGCAGCCCCGACAGGGGTCTACCCTATGGCTACACCTTC
.,TRBJ2-1,TRBV5-6,many,CASSFARNLASYNEQFF,TGTGCCAGCAGCTTTGCCCGAAATCTAGCCTCCTACAATGAGCAGTTCTTC
TRBD2,TRBJ2-2,TRBV9,.,CASSVAPGLAGVTGELFF,TGTGCCAGCAGCGTAGCCCCAGGACTAGCGGGAGTAACCGGGGAGCTGTTTTTT
TRBD1,TRBJ1-1,TRBV4-2,.,CASSQDGGQGTEAFF,TGTGCCAGCAGCCAAGATGGAGGACAGGGCACTGAAGCTTTCTTT
.,TRBJ2-2,TRBV25-1,once,CASSEGLNTGELFF,TGTGCCAGCAGTGAAGGACTAAACACCGGGGAGCTGTTTTTT
.,TRBJ2-3,TRBV10-2,.,CASSESTTTWADTQYF,TGCGCCAGCAGTGAGTCGACTACCACTTGGGCAGATACGCAGTATTTT
.,TRBJ2-7,TRBV6-5,many,CATLWAEQYF,TGTGCCACATTGTGGGCAGAGCAGTACTTC
.,TRBJ1-1,TRBV21-1,.,CASSLHSRLQGWNTEAFF,TGTGCCAGCAGCCTTCACTCCCGCCTACAGGGATGGAACACTGAAGCTTTCTTT
TRBD1,TRBJ2-7,TRBV6-5,.,CASSLTGGAYEQYF,TGTGCCAGCAGCCTGACAGGGGGTGCGTACGAGCAGTACTTC
TRBD1,TRBJ1-2,TRBV5-1,once,CASSPGTGRGDYGYTF,TGCGCCAGCAGCCCGGGGACAGGGAGGGGTGACTATGGCTACACCTTC
.,TRBJ2-7,TRBV10-2,.,CASSIQGHEQYF,TGCGCCAGCAGTATACAGGGCCACGAGCAGTACTTC
.,TRBJ2-5,TRBV6-5,once,CASNQGNQETQYF,TGTGCCAGCAATCAGGGGAACCAAGAGACCCAGTACTTC
TRBD1,TRBJ1-5,TRBV28,.,CARNPGQGGQPQHF,TGTGCCAGGAATCCGGGACAGGGAGGTCAGCCCCAGCATTTT
.,TRBJ2-5,TRBV5-5,.,CASRREYQETQYF,TGTGCCAGCAGGCGAGAGTACCAAGAGACCCAGTACTTC
TRBD2,TRBJ2-2,TRBV6-5,.,CASSWREKAGELFF,TGTGCCAGCAGCTGGCGGGAGAAGGCCGGGGAGCTGTTTTTT
.,TRBJ1-6,TRBV7-9,.,CASSSAGGFDSPLHF,TGTGCCAGCAGCTCCGCGGGGGGGTTCGATTCACCCCTCCACTTT
TRBD2,TRBJ2-1,TRBV3-1/TRBV3-2,.,CASSQTVTSVTDEQFF,TGTGCCAGCAGCCAAACGGTGACTAGCGTAACGGATGAGCAGTTCTTC
TRBD2,TRBJ2-5,TRBV11-2,few,CASSIGTSGVQETQYF,TGTGCCAGCAGCATCGGGACTAGCGGGGTACAAGAGACCCAGTACTTC
TRBD2,TRBJ2-3,TRBV5-4,.,CASTGTSSDTQYF,TGTGCCAGCACCGGGACTAGTTCAGATACGCAGTATTTT
.,TRBJ1-5,TRBV19,.,CASSIGTGNQPQHF,TGTGCCAGTAGTATAGGAACAGGGAATCAGCCCCAGCATTTT
.,TRBJ1-5,TRBV30,.,CAWSGTGSNQPQHF,TGTGCCTGGAGTGGTACGGGTAGCAATCAGCCCCAGCATTTT
.,TRBJ2-1,TRBV28,.,CASRPFPGAKRYNEQFF,TGTGCCAGCAGACCCTTTCCAGGGGCAAAACGGTACAATGAGCAGTTCTTC
.,TRBJ2-5,TRBV29-1,.,CSVEDPRSPLHF,TGCAGCGTTGAAGATCCCCGGAGCCCCCTCCACTTC
TRBD1,TRBJ2-7,TRBV6-5,.,CASSYQGQGVSEQYF,TGTGCCAGCAGTTATCAGGGGCAGGGGGTCTCCGAGCAGTACTTC
.,TRBJ2-5,TRBV7-9,once,CASSFSGASQETQYF,TGTGCCAGCAGCTTTAGCGGCGCTTCTCAAGAGACCCAGTACTTC
TRBD2,TRBJ2-5,TRBV6-5,.,CASRSSGRGETQYF,TGTGCCAGCAGATCTAGCGGGAGGGGAGAGACCCAGTACTTC